What follows describes a single TCR beta chain. The source of the sample is a study of blood T cell repertoires in COVID-19. Study summary: The cDNA or gDNA used as material had been derived from T cells, B-cell-depleted T cells, or PBMCs.

This table comes from immunoSEQ multiplex PCR, and its TCRdb copy is limited to in-frame clones, with some not included. The repertoire holds about 370,000 clones, with roughly nine tenths as singletons. Seattle participants joined during active infection and were tracked over time. Sequencing was done on a sample of peripheral blood. This TCR was recovered from a woman between 25 and 40 years old with COVID-19, enrolled during active disease.

CDR3 in DNA: TGTGCCAGTAGCGGGGGGACCCGGGACAGGCCCCTCGGGACCCTCCACTTT. Protein product: CASSGGTRDRPLGTLHF. V and J are TRBV19 and TRBJ1-6, with TRBD1 matching 8 bases. This CDR3 is 17 amino acids long. Germline loops: CDR1 LNHDA, CDR2 SQIVND (reference sequence). V shed 6 bases and J 14 bases; nucleotides not matched to a gene: 21.